This TCR beta chain was obtained from a study of blood T cell repertoires in COVID-19. Individuals drawn from under 30 US areas were roughly 18 to 100 years old. Clinical histories supplied by participants themselves formed the basis of cohort assignment. V shed 3 bases, J shed 5 bases, and the junction held 2 bases outside the gene matches. The germline gives CDR1 SGHRS, CDR2 YFSETQ. This CDR3 has 14 amino acids. Profiled with immunoSEQ multiplex PCR; TCRdb holds only in-frame clones, not every one. The table includes 450,000 to 500,000 clones, about 90% detected once. The sample holds one count of this clone. Within the sample, other DNA sequences also encode this same CDR3.

The sequencing sample was made of PBMCs or T cells enriched from blood (not recorded which). This sequence was found in a woman under 30 who had recovered from COVID-19. The chain recombines TRBV5-1 with TRBJ2-5; TRBD2 matches 12 bases. DNA for the CDR3: TGCGCCAGCAGCTCCGGACTAGCGGGGGAGACCCAGTACTTC. This gives the protein CASSSGLAGETQYF.